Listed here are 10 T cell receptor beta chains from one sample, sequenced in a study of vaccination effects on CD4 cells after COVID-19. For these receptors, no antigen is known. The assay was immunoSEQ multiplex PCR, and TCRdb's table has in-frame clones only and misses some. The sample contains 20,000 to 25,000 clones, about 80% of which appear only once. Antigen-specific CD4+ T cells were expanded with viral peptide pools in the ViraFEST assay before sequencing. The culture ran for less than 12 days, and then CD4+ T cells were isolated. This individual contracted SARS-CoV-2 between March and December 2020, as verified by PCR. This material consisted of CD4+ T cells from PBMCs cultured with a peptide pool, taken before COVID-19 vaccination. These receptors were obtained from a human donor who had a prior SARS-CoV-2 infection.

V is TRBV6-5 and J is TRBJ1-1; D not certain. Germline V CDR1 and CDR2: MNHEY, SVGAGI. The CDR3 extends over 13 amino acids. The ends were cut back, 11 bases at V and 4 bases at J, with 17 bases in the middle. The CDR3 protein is CAAQGKGGTEAFF. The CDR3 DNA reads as TGTGCCGCCCAAGGAAAGGGTGGCACTGAAGCTTTCTTT.

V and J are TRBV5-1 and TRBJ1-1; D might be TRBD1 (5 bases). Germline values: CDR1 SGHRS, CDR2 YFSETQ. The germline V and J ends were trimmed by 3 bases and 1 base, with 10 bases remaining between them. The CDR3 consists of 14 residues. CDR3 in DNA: TGCGCCAGCAGCTCGGGACTTACGAACACTGAAGCTTTCTTT. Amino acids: CASSSGLTNTEAFF.

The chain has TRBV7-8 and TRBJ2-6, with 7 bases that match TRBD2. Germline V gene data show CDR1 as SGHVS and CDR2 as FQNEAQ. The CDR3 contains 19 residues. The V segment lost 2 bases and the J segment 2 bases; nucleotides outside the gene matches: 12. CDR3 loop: CASSLLPGEGRPGANVLTF. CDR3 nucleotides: TGTGCCAGCAGCTTATTACCCGGGGAGGGAAGGCCTGGGGCCAACGTCCTGACTTTC.

The CDR3 loop is CASSVLLGDTQYF. The CDR3 bases are TGTGCCAGTAGCGTCCTACTTGGGGATACGCAGTATTTT. The chain carries TRBV19 and TRBJ2-3; D is unresolved. V dropped 6 bases and J dropped 6 bases, with 13 bases sitting between them. CDR3 length: 13 amino acids. CDR1 and CDR2 from the germline V gene are LNHDA and SQIVND (reference sequence).

The CDR3 DNA sequence: TGTGCCATCAGTGAGGGCCCTCGGCAGGGGGCTGAGGAGCAGTACTTC. It specifies CAISEGPRQGAEEQYF. V is TRBV10-3 and J is TRBJ2-7; 8 bases map to TRBD1. The V segment lost 2 bases and the J segment 7 bases; nucleotides outside the gene matches: 13. This CDR3 contains 16 residues. The germline gives CDR1 ENHRY, CDR2 SYGVKD.

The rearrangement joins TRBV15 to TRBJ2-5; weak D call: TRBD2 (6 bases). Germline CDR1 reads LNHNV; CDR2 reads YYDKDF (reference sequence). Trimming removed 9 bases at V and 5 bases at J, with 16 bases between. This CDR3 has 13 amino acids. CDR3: CATGGGSGETQYF. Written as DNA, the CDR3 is TGTGCCACGGGAGGAGGGAGTGGGGAGACCCAGTACTTC. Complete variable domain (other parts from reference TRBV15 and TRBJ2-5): DAMVIQNPRYQVTQFGKPVTLSCSQTLNHNVMYWYQQKSSQAPKLLFHYYDKDFNNEADTPDNFQSRRPNTSFCFLDIRSPGLGDTAMYLCATGGGSGETQYFGPGTRLLVL.

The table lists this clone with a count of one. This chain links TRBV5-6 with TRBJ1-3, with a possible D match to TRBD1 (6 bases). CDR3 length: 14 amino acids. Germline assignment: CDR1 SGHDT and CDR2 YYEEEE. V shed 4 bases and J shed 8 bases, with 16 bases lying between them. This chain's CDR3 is CASSNRQVGDTIYF. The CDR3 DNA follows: TGTGCCAGCAGCAATAGACAGGTTGGGGACACCATATATTTT. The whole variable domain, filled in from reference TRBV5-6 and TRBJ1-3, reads DAGVTQSPTHLIKTRGQQVTLRCSPKSGHDTVSWYQQALGQGPQFIFQYYEEEERQRGNFPDRFSGHQFPNYSSELNVNALLLGDSALYLCASSNRQVGDTIYFGEGSWLTVV.

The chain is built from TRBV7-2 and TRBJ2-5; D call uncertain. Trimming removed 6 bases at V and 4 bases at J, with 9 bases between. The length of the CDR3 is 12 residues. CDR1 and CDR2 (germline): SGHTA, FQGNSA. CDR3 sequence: CASRESGETQYF. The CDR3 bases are TGTGCCAGCAGGGAATCCGGAGAGACCCAGTACTTC.

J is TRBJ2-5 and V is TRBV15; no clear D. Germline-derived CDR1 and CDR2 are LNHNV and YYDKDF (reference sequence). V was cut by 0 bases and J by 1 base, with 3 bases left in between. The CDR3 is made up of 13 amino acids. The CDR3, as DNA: TGTGCCACCAGCAGAGATCCCCAAGAGACCCAGTACTTC. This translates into CATSRDPQETQYF.

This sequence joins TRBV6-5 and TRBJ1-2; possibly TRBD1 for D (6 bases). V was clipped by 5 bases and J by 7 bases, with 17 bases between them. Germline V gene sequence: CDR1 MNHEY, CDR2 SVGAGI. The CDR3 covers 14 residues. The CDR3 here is CASSRDRPLSGYTF. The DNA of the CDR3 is TGTGCCAGCAGTCGCGACAGGCCTTTGAGTGGCTACACCTTC.